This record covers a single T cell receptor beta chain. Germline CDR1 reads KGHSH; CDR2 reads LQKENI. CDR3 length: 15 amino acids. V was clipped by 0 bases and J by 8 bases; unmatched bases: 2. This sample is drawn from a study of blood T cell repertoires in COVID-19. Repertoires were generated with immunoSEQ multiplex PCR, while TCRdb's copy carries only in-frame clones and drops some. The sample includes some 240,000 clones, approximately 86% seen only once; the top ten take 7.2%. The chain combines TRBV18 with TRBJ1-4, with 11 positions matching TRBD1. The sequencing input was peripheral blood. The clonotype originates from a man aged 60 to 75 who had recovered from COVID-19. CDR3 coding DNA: TGTGCCAGCTCACCACCGGGACAGGGGGGGGAAAAACTGTTTTTT. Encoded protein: CASSPPGQGGEKLFF. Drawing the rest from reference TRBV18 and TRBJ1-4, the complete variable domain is NAGVMQNPRHLVRRRGQEARLRCSPMKGHSHVYWYRQLPEEGLKFMVYLQKENIIDESGMPKERFSAEFPKEGPSILRIQQVVRGDSAAYFCASSPPGQGGEKLFFGSGTQLSVL.